The clone carrying this T cell receptor (beta chain) was counted a few times. The antigen is unknown. This sample was taken from a study of T cell repertoires in cytomegalovirus infection. Study-wide context: CMV infection together with matching HLA type was indicated by public TCR beta signatures. Whole-study results and caveats: CMV-specific TCR beta clonotypes restricted by HLA-C dominated the ex vivo response.

TCRdb re-called the reads with MiXCR, one entry per CDR3 protein. The profile shows 900,000 to 950,000 distinct CDR3 sequences, roughly 30% of them singletons. V trimming: 2 bases; J trimming: 4 bases; junction bases outside the gene matches: 3. The CDR3 runs 14 residues. Germline V gene sequence: CDR1 SGHRS, CDR2 YFSETQ. The source material was cultured CD8+ T cells from PBMCs, sampled from culture after CMV antigen stimulation. This clonotype originated in a human donor in good health (CMV status not recorded). Some clones in this sample may be carry-over from other donors' samples. This chain connects TRBV5-1 to TRBJ1-2, with 9 bases aligning to TRBD1. The CDR3 DNA reads TGCGCCAGCAGCTTTACAGGGGGCGTCTATGGCTACACCTTC. Translating it yields CASSFTGGVYGYTF.